This TCR beta chain was sequenced in a study of T-cell memory formation after mild COVID-19. Via MiXCR, TCRdb re-called the 5' RACE reads, giving one row per CDR3 protein. The table lists hundreds of thousands of distinct CDR3 sequences, approximately 18% of them singletons. Material for sequencing was PBMCs or a T cell subset sorted from them (not recorded which). This receptor was identified in an adult woman who had mild COVID-19 (a few samples of this study predate the infection). Cell type and time point are not known.

The CDR3 loop is CASSYGTSGRAFTGELFF. As DNA, the CDR3 is TGTGCCAGCAGTTACGGGACTAGCGGGAGGGCCTTCACCGGGGAGCTGTTTTTT. This sequence joins TRBV6-6 and TRBJ2-2, with 16 nucleotides matching TRBD2. This CDR3 is 18 amino acids long. V was pared by 2 bases and J by 4 bases, with 4 bases of the junction left unmatched. The V gene's germline CDR1 is MNHNY and CDR2 SVGAGI (reference sequence).